This T cell receptor beta chain was identified in a study of early T cells in non-severe SARS-CoV-2 infection (dated by TCRdb to the early 2020s). Study-level background: Because TCR sequencing relied on bulk RNA taken from unsorted whole blood, pairing of alpha and beta chains was not possible.

The study was a case-control design nested within a healthcare worker cohort in London, UK, with weekly nasopharyngeal swab PCR tests and blood sampling. Healthcare workers were recruited between 23 and 31 March 2020, during the week of the UK lockdown, and were followed weekly for up to roughly 15 weeks. This clonotype was recorded many times. Its cognate antigen has yet to be identified. Base qualities are not recorded, but no much larger clone differs from it by a single base. Looking up the germline V gene yields CDR1 SGHAT and CDR2 FQNNGV. V loses 1 base at its end and J loses 5 bases; junction bases beyond the gene matches: 12. Its CDR3 holds 18 amino acids, cysteine through phenylalanine. Kept here is only the CDR3 DNA, which spans 54 bases and is read in frame from base 1. Library preparation employed 5' RACE. These reads were obtained on a NextSeq 500. To correct for sequencing error and PCR bias, the TCR library protocol tagged individual cDNA molecules with unique molecular identifiers. TCR alpha and beta chains were both sequenced, and the abundances of alpha and beta sequences in each sample were closely correlated with each other. In the paper's pipeline: V gene, J gene and CDR3 annotation of TCR sequences was performed with Decombinator V4. TCRs were defined as expanded if a significant change between any two time points was detected under a Poisson model with p below 0.0001. Abundances of TCRs were expressed as counts per million after normalisation to the total number of TCRs sequenced in each sample. MAIT TCRs were defined by TRAV1-2 paired with TRAJ12, TRAJ20 or TRAJ33, and iNKT TCRs by TRAV10 paired with TRAJ18. VDJdb, accessed 1 November 2021, was searched for CMV, EBV and SARS-CoV-2 annotated TCRs, excluding TCRs annotated for multiple antigens. The public reads were quality trimmed at Q25 with fastp and then assembled into clones with MiXCR by TCRdb, keeping productive beta chains. Entries that share a CDR3 protein sequence are merged under the most common genes and DNA. TCRdb's processing, not the study's, gives the V and J calls here. The sample table shows about 25,000 distinct CDR3 sequences, and approximately 4.4% are seen once. Clones ranked in the top ten supply about 7% of the sample.

Points the paper makes about the study in general: Matching against VDJdb was skewed toward anti-spike CD8 responses, likely underestimated virus-specific expansions, and missed private and CD4 specificities.

The sample taken for sequencing was whole blood. The chain employs TRBV11-2 and TRBJ2-1; 9 bases in the middle match TRBD2. The receptor was derived from an adult who was a healthcare worker with PCR-confirmed SARS-CoV-2 infection or an uninfected control (not recorded which). The CDR3 region has the sequence CASSLGLAEMGLHNEQFF. The bases are TGTGCCAGCAGCTTAGGACTAGCGGAAATGGGGCTACACAATGAGCAGTTCTTC.